These 25 T cell receptor beta chains originate from one sample sequenced in a study of blood T cell repertoires in COVID-19. Data came from immunoSEQ multiplex PCR; TCRdb stores just in-frame clones and leaves some out. The table has around 140,000 clones, roughly 80% seen once. The sample comprised peripheral blood. All receptors come from a man aged 65 to 85 who had recovered from COVID-19.

The V call is TRBV11-2, the J call TRBJ2-1, with TRBD2 matching 8 bases. V shed 4 bases and J 2 bases; nucleotides not matched to a gene: 4. From germline, CDR1 is SGHAT and CDR2 FQNNGV. This CDR3 is 15 amino acids long. The DNA for the CDR3 is TGTGCCAGCAGCTCAAGCGGGGGCACCTACAATGAGCAGTTCTTC. Its protein is CASSSSGGTYNEQFF.

The V gene is TRBV23-1, the J gene TRBJ2-1, with TRBD2 identical over 7 bases. TRBV23-1 belongs to the ORF category, with a function that is uncertain. J gave up 0 bases and V 3 bases, and 8 bases lay outside the gene matches. The CDR3 has 17 residues. The DNA of the CDR3 is TGCGCCAGCAGTCACCCCGGCAGGACTAGCTCCTACAATGAGCAGTTCTTC. Translating it yields CASSHPGRTSSYNEQFF.

This chain connects TRBV7-8 to TRBJ1-1; tentative D call: TRBD1 (5 bases). Between the trimmed V and J ends, which lost 1 base and 7 bases, there was a span of 10 bases. Germline CDR1 reads SGHVS; CDR2 reads FQNEAQ. There are 13 residues in the CDR3. The CDR3: CASSLERGDEAFF. As DNA, the CDR3 is TGTGCCAGCAGCTTAGAGCGGGGGGATGAAGCTTTCTTT.

The CDR3 DNA sequence: TGTGCCAGCAGTGATCGCAGGGGGGATCAGCCCCAGCATTTT. Translated, it gives CASSDRRGDQPQHF. This chain links TRBV2 with TRBJ1-5, with TRBD1 identical over 7 bases. Germline V gives CDR1 SNHLY, CDR2 FYNNEI. Unmatched junction bases numbered 4, after V lost 3 bases and J lost 5 bases. CDR3 size: 14 residues. The full variable domain, its missing parts supplied by reference TRBV2 and TRBJ1-5, is EPEVTQTPSHQVTQMGQEVILRCVPISNHLYFYWYRQILGQKVEFLVSFYNNEISEKSEIFDDQFSVERPDGSNFTLKIRSTKLEDSAMYFCASSDRRGDQPQHFGDGTRLSIL.

The J gene is TRBJ2-2, the V gene TRBV5-4; no firm D call. The CDR3 is 14 residues long. Trimming pared 4 bases from V and 6 bases from J, leaving 13 bases between. The germline V gene encodes CDR1 SGHNT and CDR2 YYREEE (reference sequence). DNA of the CDR3: TGTGCCAGCAGCCCATTACAAAACGCCGGGGAGCTGTTTTTT. Translating it yields CASSPLQNAGELFF.

This chain joins TRBV5-1 and TRBJ2-1; D perhaps matches TRBD2 (6 bases). CDR1 SGHRS and CDR2 YFSETQ come from the germline V gene. The CDR3 is 15 residues long. V was shortened by 5 bases and J by 5 bases, with 17 bases between the two germline ends. This chain's CDR3 is CASRPSAQRDNEQFF. CDR3 bases: TGCGCCAGCAGACCTAGCGCACAACGGGACAATGAGCAGTTCTTC.

The rearrangement joins TRBV7-9 to TRBJ2-7; TRBD2 is a possible D gene (5 bases). This CDR3 is 13 amino acids long. V was clipped by 6 bases and J by 2 bases, with 11 bases between them. CDR1 is SEHNR, CDR2 FQNEAQ, per germline (reference sequence). The CDR3 loop is CASSPAGTYEQYF. CDR3 DNA: TGTGCCAGCAGTCCCGCCGGGACCTACGAGCAGTACTTC.

This clone was detected only once. This chain joins TRBV24-1 and TRBJ2-1, with TRBD2 matching over 14 bases. Germline loops: CDR1 KGHDR, CDR2 SFDVKD. CDR3 length equals 14 residues. V lost 6 bases and J lost 12; bases outside the gene matches: 6. The CDR3 sequence: CATSSGLAGGVQFF. In nucleotides, the CDR3 is TGTGCCACCAGTTCTGGACTAGCGGGGGGAGTGCAGTTCTTC.

This chain uses TRBV7-9 with TRBJ1-5; TRBD1 might be the D (6 bases). Germline V gene data show CDR1 as SEHNR and CDR2 as FQNEAQ (reference sequence). V shed 1 base and J shed 4 bases, with 11 bases lying between them. The CDR3 is 15 residues long. CDR3 sequence reads: CASSLDGQRNQPQHF. For the CDR3, the DNA is TGTGCCAGCAGCTTAGACGGACAGAGAAATCAGCCCCAGCATTTT. The full variable domain, with the rest looked up from reference TRBV7-9 and TRBJ1-5, is DTGVSQNPRHKITKRGQNVTFRCDPISEHNRLYWYRQTLGQGPEFLTYFQNEAQLEKSRLLSDRFSAERPKGSFSTLEIQRTEQGDSAMYLCASSLDGQRNQPQHFGDGTRLSIL.

This clone was seen only once. The rearrangement uses TRBV2 and TRBJ2-7; maybe TRBD1 (5 bases). The V end was cut by 6 bases, the J end by 0 bases, with 12 bases between. The CDR3 runs 14 residues. Per the germline V gene, CDR1 is SNHLY and CDR2 is FYNNEI. DNA of the CDR3: TGTGCCAGCAGATCGGACATCCTCTCCTACGAGCAGTACTTC. It yields the protein CASRSDILSYEQYF.

The chain carries TRBV14 and TRBJ2-7, with 7 bases that match TRBD1. Germline CDR1 and CDR2: SGHDN and FVKESK. This CDR3 has 13 residues. V shed 1 base, J shed 6 bases, and the junction held 3 bases outside the gene matches. This chain's CDR3 is CASSQGQGGEQYF. DNA of the CDR3: TGTGCCAGCAGCCAAGGACAGGGCGGCGAGCAGTACTTC. Full variable domain (outside the CDR3, taken from reference TRBV14 and TRBJ2-7): EAGVTQFPSHSVIEKGQTVTLRCDPISGHDNLYWYRRVMGKEIKFLLHFVKESKQDESGMPNNRFLAERTGGTYSTLKVQPAELEDSGVYFCASSQGQGGEQYFGPGTRLTVT.

This clone was picked up one time. This rearrangement joins TRBV18 to TRBJ2-1; TRBD2 aligns across 9 bases. This CDR3 has 17 residues. J lost 4 bases, V lost 1 base, and 8 bases had no gene match. Germline V gene data show CDR1 as KGHSH and CDR2 as LQKENI. The CDR3 DNA follows: TGTGCCAGCTCACCACTCGATCTAGCGGGAATGTACAATGAGCAGTTCTTC. Amino acid sequence: CASSPLDLAGMYNEQFF.

In this sample, this clone turned up once. This specimen includes other DNA sequences encoding the same CDR3. The rearrangement links TRBV15 to TRBJ2-7; 8 bases are a match to TRBD1. V shed 0 bases and J 0 bases; nucleotides not matched to a gene: 4. The germline gives CDR1 LNHNV, CDR2 YYDKDF (reference sequence). The CDR3 loop spans 16 amino acids. Here the CDR3 DNA reads TGTGCCACCAGCAGAGATAAAGGGACAGGCTCCTACGAGCAGTACTTC. Residues: CATSRDKGTGSYEQYF.

The rearrangement joins TRBV9 to TRBJ2-1, with TRBD2 matching over 9 bases. CDR1 and CDR2 (germline): SGDLS, YYNGEE. Trimming at V came to 0 bases and at J to 7 bases, leaving 5 bases not matched to a gene. The CDR3 is 15 residues long. CDR3 sequence reads: CASSVVSGRVNEQFF. CDR3 sequence (DNA): TGTGCCAGCAGCGTAGTTAGCGGGAGAGTAAATGAGCAGTTCTTC.

This clone has only a few counts. This sequence joins TRBV18 and TRBJ2-5; maybe TRBD2 (5 bases). Germline V CDR1 and CDR2: KGHSH, LQKENI. V shed 5 bases and J shed 1 base, with 8 bases lying between them. CDR3 length: 13 residues. The CDR3 coding sequence is TGTGCCAGCTCAACGGGGATCCAAGAGACCCAGTACTTC. This gives the protein CASSTGIQETQYF.

The V and J genes are TRBV5-6 and TRBJ1-3, with TRBD1 matching 10 bases. This CDR3 spans 16 amino acids. J was trimmed by 4 bases and V by 3 bases; bases with no gene match: 7. The germline CDR1 and CDR2 sequences are SGHDT and YYEEEE. The CDR3 spells CASSSGTGDRGNTIYF. In nucleotides, the CDR3 is TGTGCCAGCAGCTCCGGGACAGGGGATCGGGGAAACACCATATATTTT.

This chain links TRBV5-1 with TRBJ2-3; 8 bases agree with TRBD1. CDR3 length equals 16 residues. V lost 7 bases, J lost 0 bases, and 10 bases stayed unmatched. Germline CDR1 is SGHRS and CDR2 is YFSETQ. CDR3 amino acids: CASHYPGGRSTDTQYF. The CDR3 DNA follows: TGCGCCAGCCACTACCCAGGGGGCCGTAGCACAGATACGCAGTATTTT. Filled out from reference TRBV5-1 and TRBJ2-3, the complete variable domain reads KAGVTQTPRYLIKTRGQQVTLSCSPISGHRSVSWYQQTPGQGLQFLFEYFSETQRNKGNFPGRFSGRQFSNSRSEMNVSTLELGDSALYLCASHYPGGRSTDTQYFGPGTRLTVL.

The chain links TRBV2 to TRBJ2-7; 9 nucleotides line up with TRBD1. Looked up from germline, CDR1 is SNHLY and CDR2 is FYNNEI. The CDR3 runs to 17 residues. V lost 4 bases and J lost 6; bases outside the gene matches: 16. The CDR3 DNA is TGTGCCAGCAGTGTCAGGGAGCCCGGGACAGGGAACCTCGAGCAGTACTTC. It is translated as CASSVREPGTGNLEQYF.

On this clone: Different DNA sequences within this sample yield the same CDR3. The V gene is TRBV20-1, the J gene TRBJ2-1; possibly TRBD2 for D (6 bases). Per germline, CDR1 DFQATT and CDR2 SNEGSKA (reference sequence). V lost 4 bases and J 9 bases, leaving 10 bases between the germline ends. This CDR3 has 11 residues. This chain's CDR3 is CSAIWGGEQFF. Written as DNA, the CDR3 is TGCAGTGCTATTTGGGGAGGTGAGCAGTTCTTC.

The chain links TRBV29-1 to TRBJ2-3, with D unresolved. V lost 3 bases and J lost 4, with 8 bases in between. This CDR3 contains 12 residues. Germline V gene lookup returns CDR1 SQVTM and CDR2 ANQGSEA. The CDR3 coding sequence is TGCAGCGTTGATAACCAGGCAGATACGCAGTATTTT. As protein: CSVDNQADTQYF.

V and J are TRBV5-1 and TRBJ2-1; TRBD1 matches 7 bases. Looked up from germline, CDR1 is SGHRS and CDR2 is YFSETQ. With 5 bases clipped from V and 6 bases from J, the junction kept 11 bases outside the gene matches. This CDR3 has 15 residues. CDR3: CASRTGRRGGNEQFF. DNA of the CDR3: TGCGCCAGCAGGACAGGGCGAAGAGGGGGCAATGAGCAGTTCTTC.

Only one count was recorded for this clone. The V and J genes are TRBV5-4 and TRBJ2-7; D remains unclear. Germline V CDR1 and CDR2: SGHNT, YYREEE (reference sequence). Trimming cost V 2 bases and J 7 bases, with 19 bases left between them. The CDR3 loop spans 15 amino acids. CDR3 nucleotide sequence: TGTGCCAGCAGCTTACCCGAAACCCCTAGAGTTGAGCAGTACTTC. Its protein product is CASSLPETPRVEQYF.

This clone was detected a few times. The chain is built from TRBV19 and TRBJ1-5, with D possibly being TRBD1 (5 bases). The CDR3 has 15 residues. CDR1 LNHDA and CDR2 SQIVND come from the germline V gene (reference sequence). Trimming cost V 4 bases and J 1 base, with 11 bases left between them. CDR3 in amino acids: CASSTTATSNQPQHF. Here the CDR3 DNA reads TGTGCCAGTAGTACGACAGCAACAAGCAATCAGCCCCAGCATTTT.

The V gene is TRBV7-8, the J gene TRBJ2-7; the D gene is possibly TRBD1 (6 bases). Germline lookup yields CDR1 SGHVS and CDR2 FQNEAQ. CDR3 size: 14 residues. The V end lost 5 bases, the J end lost 3 bases, and 14 bases lay between the germline ends. CDR3 coding DNA: TGTGCCAGCAGCCAGATCAGGGGCGGCTACGAGCAGTACTTC. This gives the protein CASSQIRGGYEQYF.

This chain joins TRBV18 and TRBJ2-2; 10 bases map to TRBD1. V was pared by 3 bases and J by 7 bases, with 17 bases of the junction left unmatched. CDR1 is KGHSH and CDR2 is LQKENI in the germline V gene. This CDR3 is 19 amino acids long. The CDR3 DNA follows: TGTGCCAGCTCACCCTTCATTATGACTACCGGGACAGGGGTCGGGGAGCTGTTTTTT. This encodes CASSPFIMTTGTGVGELFF.